Listed here are 13 T cell receptor beta chains from one sample, sequenced in a study of OX40 agonist ivuxolimab in advanced cancers. Clones were sequenced by immunoSEQ multiplex PCR, and TCRdb holds only the in-frame ones, with some missing. The sample records some 20,000 clones, roughly 83% being singletons. The specimen comprised CD4+ or CD8+ T cells sorted from blood, sampled in a trial of the OX40 agonist ivuxolimab. These receptors all come from an adult with an advanced solid tumor such as melanoma, head and neck, liver or kidney cancer.

V and J are TRBV9 and TRBJ2-2; D is undetermined. Trimming stripped 6 bases from V and 8 bases from J, with 14 bases between. This CDR3 region has 13 residues. The germline CDR1 and CDR2 sequences are SGDLS and YYNGEE. This CDR3 reads CASTKAVAGELFF. The CDR3 DNA follows: TGTGCCAGCACCAAGGCTGTGGCGGGGGAGCTGTTTTTT.

This rearrangement joins TRBV9 to TRBJ2-2; the D gene is possibly TRBD1 (6 bases). V dropped 4 bases and J dropped 4 bases, with 8 bases sitting between them. Germline V gene lookup returns CDR1 SGDLS and CDR2 YYNGEE. CDR3 length: 13 amino acids. The CDR3 spells CASSLGGTGELFF. CDR3 sequence (DNA): TGTGCCAGCAGCTTAGGGGGCACCGGGGAGCTGTTTTTT.

The V call is TRBV9, the J call TRBJ2-3; 7 bases are shared with TRBD2. CDR1 is SGDLS and CDR2 is YYNGEE in the germline V gene. The J segment lost 3 bases and the V segment lost 0 bases, leaving 10 bases of the junction unmatched. The CDR3 runs to 17 residues. This CDR3 is CASSVERDRPMTDTQYF. The CDR3, as DNA: TGTGCCAGCAGCGTAGAGCGGGACCGCCCAATGACAGATACGCAGTATTTT.

The chain links TRBV25-1 to TRBJ2-2; 8 nucleotides match TRBD2. The CDR3 loop spans 16 amino acids. V gave up 4 bases and J gave up 4 bases; unmatched junction bases: 8. The germline gives CDR1 MGHDK, CDR2 SYGVNS. CDR3 region: CASSGPGGAVTGELFF. In DNA, the CDR3 is TGTGCCAGCAGTGGACCCGGGGGGGCGGTCACCGGGGAGCTGTTTTTT. Combining the CDR3 with reference TRBV25-1 and TRBJ2-2 gives the whole variable domain EADIYQTPRYLVIGTGKKITLECSQTMGHDKMYWYQQDPGMELHLIHYSYGVNSTEKGDLSSESTVSRIRTEHFPLTLESARPSHTSQYLCASSGPGGAVTGELFFGEGSRLTVL.

The chain couples TRBV5-4 to TRBJ1-5; D perhaps matches TRBD1 (5 bases). Per the germline V gene, CDR1 is SGHNT and CDR2 is YYREEE (reference sequence). CDR3 size: 15 residues. Trimming took 3 bases from V and 4 from J, leaving 14 bases between them. The CDR3 region has the DNA TGTGCCAGCAGCTCTTTTCCTGGGGGGAATCAGCCCCAGCATTTT. Its protein is CASSSFPGGNQPQHF.

The V gene is TRBV6-1, the J gene TRBJ2-7; 8 positions agree with TRBD2. The CDR3 extends over 13 amino acids. Trimming cost V 3 bases and J 6 bases; bases outside gene matches: 4. Germline V lookup: CDR1 MNHNS, CDR2 SASEGT. The CDR3 spells CASSEREVSEQYF. DNA for the CDR3: TGTGCCAGCAGTGAGCGGGAGGTTTCCGAGCAGTACTTC.

The chain couples TRBV6-5 to TRBJ2-3; D call uncertain. V lost 0 bases and J 5 bases, leaving 6 bases between the germline ends. Germline CDR1 reads MNHEY; CDR2 reads SVGAGI. The CDR3 consists of 13 residues. The CDR3 bases are TGTGCCAGCAGTTACTCAGAGATAGATACGCAGTATTTT. Its protein is CASSYSEIDTQYF.

This chain uses TRBV27 with TRBJ1-2, with 7 bases lining up with TRBD1. Unmatched junction bases numbered 4, after V lost 1 base and J lost 2 bases. CDR3 length equals 15 residues. Germline-derived CDR1 and CDR2 are MNHEY and SMNVEV (reference sequence). The CDR3 spells CASSLFPGQNYGYTF. DNA of the CDR3: TGTGCCAGCAGTTTATTTCCGGGACAGAACTATGGCTACACCTTC.

The CDR3 spells CASSYSDRDYGYTF. The CDR3 DNA reads as TGTGCCAGCAGTTACTCGGACAGGGACTATGGCTACACCTTC. This chain uses TRBV6-5 with TRBJ1-2; 8 bases fit TRBD1. The CDR3 contains 14 residues. CDR1 and CDR2 from the germline V gene are MNHEY and SVGAGI. V trimming: 0 bases; J trimming: 3 bases; junction bases outside the gene matches: 0.

This clone has more than one count but fewer than ten. The chain is built from TRBV27 and TRBJ1-1, with 8 bases that match TRBD1. The CDR3 consists of 13 residues. Trimming cost V 5 bases and J 5 bases; bases outside gene matches: 4. The germline V gene has CDR1 MNHEY and CDR2 SMNVEV (reference sequence). CDR3 DNA sequence: TGTGCCAGCAGTCTCTACAGGGGGACTGAAGCTTTCTTT. Protein product: CASSLYRGTEAFF.

The V gene is TRBV6-4, the J gene TRBJ2-4; a possible D gene is TRBD1 (6 bases). This CDR3 is built from 16 residues. V lost 3 bases, J lost 4 bases, and 16 bases lay in between. Germline CDR1 reads MRHNA; CDR2 reads SNTAGT. The DNA for the CDR3 is TGTGCCAGCAGTGATCCCCCGGCAGGGGTTAAAAACATTCAGTACTTC. Protein product: CASSDPPAGVKNIQYF.

This chain links TRBV7-9 with TRBJ1-2; 7 bases map to TRBD1. The CDR3 is 13 amino acids. The V gene end was trimmed by 4 bases and the J gene end by 6 bases; junction bases not matched to a gene: 5. Looked up from germline, CDR1 is SEHNR and CDR2 is FQNEAQ (reference sequence). Here the CDR3 reads CASSSRQGHGYTF. The CDR3 DNA is TGTGCCAGCAGCTCACGACAGGGCCATGGCTACACCTTC.

The chain links TRBV19 to TRBJ2-3; unclear D gene. CDR3 length: 14 residues. Germline V gives CDR1 LNHDA, CDR2 SQIVND (reference sequence). Trimming removed 3 bases at V and 5 bases at J, with 12 bases between. The CDR3 sequence is CASSMKRVGDTQYF. The CDR3 region has the DNA TGTGCCAGTAGTATGAAAAGGGTCGGAGATACGCAGTATTTT.